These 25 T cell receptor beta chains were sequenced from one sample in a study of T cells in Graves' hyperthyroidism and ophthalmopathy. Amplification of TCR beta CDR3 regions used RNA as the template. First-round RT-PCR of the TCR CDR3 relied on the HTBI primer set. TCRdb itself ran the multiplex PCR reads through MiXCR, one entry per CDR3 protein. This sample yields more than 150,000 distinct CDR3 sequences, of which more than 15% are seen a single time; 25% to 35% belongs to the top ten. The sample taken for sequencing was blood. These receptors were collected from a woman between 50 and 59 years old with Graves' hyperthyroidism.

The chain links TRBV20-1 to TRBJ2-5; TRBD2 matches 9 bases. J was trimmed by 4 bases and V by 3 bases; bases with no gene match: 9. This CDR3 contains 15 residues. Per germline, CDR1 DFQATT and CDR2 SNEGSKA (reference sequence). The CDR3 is CSASDSGGGGETQYF. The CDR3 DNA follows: TGCAGTGCTAGTGATAGCGGGGGAGGAGGAGAGACCCAGTACTTC.

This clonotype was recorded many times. The CDR3, as DNA: TGTGCCAGTAGTGCAGCTAGCCGGATGGGTTACAATGAGCAGTTCTTC. Its translation: CASSAASRMGYNEQFF. The rearrangement joins TRBV19 to TRBJ2-1; tentative D call: TRBD2 (5 bases). The germline V gene has CDR1 LNHDA and CDR2 SQIVND (reference sequence). The CDR3 length is 16 residues. V lost 5 bases, J lost 4 bases, and 18 bases lay in between.

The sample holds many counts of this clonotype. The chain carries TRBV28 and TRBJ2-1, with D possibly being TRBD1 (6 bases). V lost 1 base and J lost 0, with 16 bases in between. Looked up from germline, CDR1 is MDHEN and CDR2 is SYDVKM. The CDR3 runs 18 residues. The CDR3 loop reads CASSLSWTDRGSYNEQFF. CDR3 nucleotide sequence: TGTGCCAGCAGTTTATCTTGGACAGATCGGGGCTCCTACAATGAGCAGTTCTTC.

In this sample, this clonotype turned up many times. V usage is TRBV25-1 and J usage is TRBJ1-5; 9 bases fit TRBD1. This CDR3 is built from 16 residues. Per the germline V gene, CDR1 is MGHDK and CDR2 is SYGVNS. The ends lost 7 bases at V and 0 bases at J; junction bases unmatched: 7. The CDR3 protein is CASIGTGTYSNQPQHF. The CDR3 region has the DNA TGTGCCAGCATTGGGACAGGGACCTATAGCAATCAGCCCCAGCATTTT.

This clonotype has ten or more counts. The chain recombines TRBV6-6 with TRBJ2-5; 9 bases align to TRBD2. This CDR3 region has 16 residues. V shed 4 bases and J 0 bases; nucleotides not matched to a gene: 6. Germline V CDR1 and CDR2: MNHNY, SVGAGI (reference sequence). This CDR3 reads CASSWKAGGHQETQYF. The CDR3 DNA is TGTGCCAGCAGTTGGAAAGCGGGGGGCCACCAAGAGACCCAGTACTTC.

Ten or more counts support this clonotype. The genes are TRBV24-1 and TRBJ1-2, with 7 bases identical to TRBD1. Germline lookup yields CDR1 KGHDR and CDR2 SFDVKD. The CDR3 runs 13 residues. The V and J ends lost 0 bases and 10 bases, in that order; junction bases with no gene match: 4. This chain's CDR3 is CATSDLTGAPYTF. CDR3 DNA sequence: TGTGCCACCAGTGATTTGACAGGGGCCCCCTACACCTTC.

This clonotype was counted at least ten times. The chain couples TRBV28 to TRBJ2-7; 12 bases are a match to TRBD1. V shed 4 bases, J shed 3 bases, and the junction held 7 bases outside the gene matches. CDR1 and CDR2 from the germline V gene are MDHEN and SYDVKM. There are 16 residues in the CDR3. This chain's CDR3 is CASSSVGTGGVYEQYF. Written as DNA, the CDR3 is TGTGCCAGCAGTTCCGTCGGGACAGGGGGCGTCTACGAGCAGTACTTC.

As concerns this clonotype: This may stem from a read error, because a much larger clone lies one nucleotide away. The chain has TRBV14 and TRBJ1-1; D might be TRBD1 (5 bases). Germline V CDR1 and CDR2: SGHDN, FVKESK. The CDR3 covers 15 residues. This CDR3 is CASSPWAEGNTGAFF. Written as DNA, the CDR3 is TGTGCCAGCAGCCCGTGGGCAGAGGGGAACACTGGAGCTTTCTTT.

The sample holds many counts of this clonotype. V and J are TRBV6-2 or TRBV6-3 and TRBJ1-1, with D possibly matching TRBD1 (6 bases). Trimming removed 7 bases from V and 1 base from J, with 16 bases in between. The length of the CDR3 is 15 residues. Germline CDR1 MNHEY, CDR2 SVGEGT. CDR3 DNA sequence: TGTGCCAGCACGTCGCGGGACAACCGGAACACTGAAGCTTTCTTT. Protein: CASTSRDNRNTEAFF.

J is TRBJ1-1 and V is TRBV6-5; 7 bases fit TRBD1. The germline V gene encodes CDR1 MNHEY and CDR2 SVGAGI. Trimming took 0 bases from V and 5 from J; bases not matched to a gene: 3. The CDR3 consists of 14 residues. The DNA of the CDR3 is TGTGCCAGCAGTTACTCTAACAGGGGTACTGAAGCTTTCTTT. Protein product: CASSYSNRGTEAFF.

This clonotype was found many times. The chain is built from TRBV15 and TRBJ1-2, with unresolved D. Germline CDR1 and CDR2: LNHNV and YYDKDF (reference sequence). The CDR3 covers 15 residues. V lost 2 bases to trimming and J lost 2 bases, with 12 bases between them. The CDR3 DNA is TGTGCCACCAGCAGACCGACTGATCCAAACTATGGCTACACCTTC. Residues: CATSRPTDPNYGYTF.

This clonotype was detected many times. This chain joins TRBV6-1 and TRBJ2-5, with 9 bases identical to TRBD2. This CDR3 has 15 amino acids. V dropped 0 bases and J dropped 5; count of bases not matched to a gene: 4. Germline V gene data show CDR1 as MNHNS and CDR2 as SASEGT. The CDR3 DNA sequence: TGTGCCAGCAGTGAAGCTGCGGGGGGGCCCGAGACCCAGTACTTC. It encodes CASSEAAGGPETQYF.

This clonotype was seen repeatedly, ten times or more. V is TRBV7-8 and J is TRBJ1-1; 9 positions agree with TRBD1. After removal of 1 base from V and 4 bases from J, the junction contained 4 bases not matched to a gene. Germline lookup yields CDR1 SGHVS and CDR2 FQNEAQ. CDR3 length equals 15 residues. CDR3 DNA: TGTGCCAGCAGCTTAGGGACAGGGGAATCCACTGAAGCTTTCTTT. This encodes CASSLGTGESTEAFF.

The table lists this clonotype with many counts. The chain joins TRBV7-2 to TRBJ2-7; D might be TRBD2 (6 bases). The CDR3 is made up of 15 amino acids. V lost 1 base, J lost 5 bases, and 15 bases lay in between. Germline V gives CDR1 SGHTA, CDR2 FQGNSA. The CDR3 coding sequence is TGTGCCAGCAGCTTAGTGGGAGGTCAACCAAACGAGCAGTACTTC. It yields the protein CASSLVGGQPNEQYF.

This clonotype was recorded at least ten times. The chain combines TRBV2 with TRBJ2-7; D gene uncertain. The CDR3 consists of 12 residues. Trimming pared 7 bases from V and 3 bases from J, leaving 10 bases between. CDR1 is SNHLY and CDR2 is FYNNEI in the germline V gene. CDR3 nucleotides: TGTGCCAGCACCGTCGTAAGCTACGAGCAGTACTTC. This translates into CASTVVSYEQYF.

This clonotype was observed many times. CDR3 nucleotide sequence: TGCAGCGTTGAAGTAGTGGCAGGGTCTGGGGAGCAGTACTTC. Its translation is CSVEVVAGSGEQYF. The V call is TRBV29-1, the J call TRBJ2-7; D may be TRBD1 (5 bases). Germline V gene sequence: CDR1 SQVTM, CDR2 ANQGSEA. This CDR3 has 14 amino acids. The ends were cut back, 1 base at V and 7 bases at J, with 17 bases in the middle.

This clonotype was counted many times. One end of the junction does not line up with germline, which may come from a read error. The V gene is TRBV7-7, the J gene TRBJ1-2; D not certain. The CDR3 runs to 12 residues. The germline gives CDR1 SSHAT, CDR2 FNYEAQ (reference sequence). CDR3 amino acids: CASSPDNGGYTF. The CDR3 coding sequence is TGTGCTAGCAGCCCTGACAACGGAGGCTACACCTTC.

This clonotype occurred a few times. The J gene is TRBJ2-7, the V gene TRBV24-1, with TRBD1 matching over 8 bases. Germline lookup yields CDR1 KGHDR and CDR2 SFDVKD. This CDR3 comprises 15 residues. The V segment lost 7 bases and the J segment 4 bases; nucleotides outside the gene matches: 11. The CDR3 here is CATSPNDRGNYEQYF. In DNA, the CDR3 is TGTGCCACCAGCCCAAACGACAGGGGTAATTACGAGCAGTACTTC.

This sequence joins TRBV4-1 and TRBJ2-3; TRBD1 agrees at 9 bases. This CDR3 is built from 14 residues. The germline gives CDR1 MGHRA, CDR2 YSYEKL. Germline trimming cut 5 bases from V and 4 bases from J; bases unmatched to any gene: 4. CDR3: CASSGQGFSDTQYF. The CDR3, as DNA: TGCGCCAGCAGCGGACAGGGGTTTTCAGATACGCAGTATTTT.

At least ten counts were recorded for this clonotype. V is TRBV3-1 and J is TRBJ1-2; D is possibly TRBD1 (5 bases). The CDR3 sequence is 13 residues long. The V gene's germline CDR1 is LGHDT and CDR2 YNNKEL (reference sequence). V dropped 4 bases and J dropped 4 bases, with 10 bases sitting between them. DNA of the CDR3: TGTGCCAGCAGCCTCTCCGACAGCTATGGCTACACCTTC. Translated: CASSLSDSYGYTF.

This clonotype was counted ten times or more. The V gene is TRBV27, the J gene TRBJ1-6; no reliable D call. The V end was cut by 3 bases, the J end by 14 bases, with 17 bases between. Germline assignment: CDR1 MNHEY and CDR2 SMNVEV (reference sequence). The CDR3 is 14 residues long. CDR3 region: CASSFSTPERALHF. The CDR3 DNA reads TGTGCCAGCAGTTTTTCCACACCGGAAAGGGCCCTCCACTTT.

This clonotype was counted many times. Here the CDR3 reads CASSFWTARQETQYF. The CDR3 region has the DNA TGTGCCAGCAGTTTTTGGACAGCCCGACAAGAGACCCAGTACTTC. V usage is TRBV6-2 or TRBV6-3 and J usage is TRBJ2-5; D is possibly TRBD1 (6 bases). The germline V and J ends were trimmed by 4 bases and 2 bases, with 14 bases remaining between them. Germline values: CDR1 MNHEY, CDR2 SVGEGT. The CDR3 length is 15 residues.

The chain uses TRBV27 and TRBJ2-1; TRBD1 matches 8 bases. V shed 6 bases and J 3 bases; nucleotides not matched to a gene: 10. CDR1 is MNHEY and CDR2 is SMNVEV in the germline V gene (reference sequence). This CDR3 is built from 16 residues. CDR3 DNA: TGTGCCAGCAGCCCCTACGACAGGGGCAACTACAATGAGCAGTTCTTC. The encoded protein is CASSPYDRGNYNEQFF.

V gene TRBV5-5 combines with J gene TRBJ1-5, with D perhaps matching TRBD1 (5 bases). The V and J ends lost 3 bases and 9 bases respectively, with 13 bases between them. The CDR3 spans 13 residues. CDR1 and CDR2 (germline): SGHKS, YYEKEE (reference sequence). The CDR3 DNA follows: TGTGCCAGCAGCTGGGACGGGGTCGGGCCCCAGCATTTT. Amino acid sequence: CASSWDGVGPQHF.

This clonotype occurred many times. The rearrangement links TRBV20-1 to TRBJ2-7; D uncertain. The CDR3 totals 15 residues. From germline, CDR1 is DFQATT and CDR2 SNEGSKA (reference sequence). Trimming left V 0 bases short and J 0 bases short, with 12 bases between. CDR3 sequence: CSARDVYVHSYEQYF. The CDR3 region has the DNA TGCAGTGCTAGAGATGTATACGTGCACTCCTACGAGCAGTACTTC.